The sequence of this T cell receptor beta chain was determined in a study of blood T cell repertoires in COVID-19. Study-level information: The cDNA or gDNA used as material had been derived from T cells, B-cell-depleted T cells, or PBMCs.

Trimming removed 1 base from V and 1 base from J, with 11 bases in between. CDR3 length equals 16 residues. Germline V CDR1 and CDR2: SGHTA, FQGNSA. Authors' methods: Amplified reference gene primers provided the basis for estimating nucleated cell counts. Libraries were prepared by immunoSEQ multiplex PCR; TCRdb keeps only in-frame clonotypes and omits some of them. For V, J and clone size, that table is used; D and trimming come from the DNA. The profile shows about 110,000 clones, approximately 80% of them singletons. Sequencing was carried out using peripheral blood. This clonotype was sampled from a woman between 70 and 85 years old with acute or convalescent COVID-19. This chain uses TRBV7-2 with TRBJ2-4; tentatively, D is TRBD1 (5 bases). DNA of the CDR3: TGTGCCAGCAGCTTAGACCCAGGGTGGGCCAAAAACATTCAGTACTTC. This gives the protein CASSLDPGWAKNIQYF.